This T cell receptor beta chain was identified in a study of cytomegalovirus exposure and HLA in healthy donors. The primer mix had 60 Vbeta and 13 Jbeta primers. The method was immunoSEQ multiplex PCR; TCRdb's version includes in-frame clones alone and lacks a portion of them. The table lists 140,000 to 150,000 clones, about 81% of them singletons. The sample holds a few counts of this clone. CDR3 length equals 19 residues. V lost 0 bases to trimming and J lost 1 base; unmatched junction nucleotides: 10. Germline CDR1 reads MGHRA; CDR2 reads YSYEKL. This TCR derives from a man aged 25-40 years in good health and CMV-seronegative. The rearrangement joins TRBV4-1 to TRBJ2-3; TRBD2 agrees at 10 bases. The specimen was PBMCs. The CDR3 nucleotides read TGCGCCAGCAGCCAAGAGCCCCCCGAAACTAGCGGGGGCACAGATACGCAGTATTTT. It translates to CASSQEPPETSGGTDTQYF.